This entry concerns a single T cell receptor beta chain. This entry belongs to a study of blood T cell repertoires in COVID-19. Background on the study: Donors in the United States, Italy and Spain gave samples during acute or convalescent COVID-19. T cells, B-cell-depleted T cells, or PBMCs supplied cDNA or gDNA.

Trimming cost V 0 bases and J 1 base, with 3 bases left between them. From germline, CDR1 is SQVTM and CDR2 ANQGSEA. This CDR3 has 12 amino acids. In the source study's methods: Amplification of reference gene primers was used by the study to estimate nucleated cell counts. Some clones are missing from TCRdb's copy, which holds only in-frame ones; the method was immunoSEQ multiplex PCR. The DNA was the basis for D and trimming; V, J and clone size are from that table. The data show about 24,000 clones, approximately 89% seen once. This TCR came from a human donor in a cohort sampled during active COVID-19. The chain has TRBV29-1 and TRBJ1-1; the D is unclear. Material for sequencing was peripheral blood. CDR3 in DNA: TGCAGCGTTGAAGACGGGAACACTGAAGCTTTCTTT. Translation gives CSVEDGNTEAFF.